Listed here are 3 T cell receptor beta chains from one sample, sequenced in a study of T cell changes during pregnancy in multiple sclerosis. The repertoire was sequenced with immunoSEQ multiplex PCR; TCRdb's copy has only in-frame clones and lacks some. The sample includes 10,000 to 15,000 clones, 88% of them seen just once. Sequencing was performed on CD8+ T cells from peripheral blood mononuclear cells, taken in the second trimester of pregnancy. The receptors here all came from a female donor in good health, enrolled as a control in a pregnancy study.

Note on this clone: This likely reflects a read error, since a far larger clone is one base away. This sample includes further DNA sequences coding for the same CDR3. The chain couples TRBV4-2 to TRBJ2-2, with a weak D call TRBD1 (6 bases). The CDR3 has 15 residues. Germline V gene lookup returns CDR1 LGHNA and CDR2 YNFKEQ. The CDR3, as DNA: TGTGCCAGCAGCGACCCACGAGGACAGTCCGGGGAGCTATTTTTT. Translated: CASSDPRGQSGELFF.

The chain couples TRBV28 to TRBJ1-6; D not resolved. The V end lost 5 bases, the J end lost 0 bases, and 11 bases lay between the germline ends. The CDR3 covers 16 residues. The V gene's germline CDR1 is MDHEN and CDR2 SYDVKM. The CDR3: CASSPPGPSYNSPLHF. The CDR3 coding sequence is TGTGCCAGCAGTCCTCCCGGTCCCTCCTATAATTCACCCCTCCACTTT.

In this sample, this clone turned up once. This chain uses TRBV2 with TRBJ2-1; tentatively, D is TRBD2 (5 bases). The V end lost 4 bases, the J end lost 2 bases, and 12 bases lay between the germline ends. This CDR3 comprises 15 residues. Looked up from germline, CDR1 is SNHLY and CDR2 is FYNNEI. The DNA of the CDR3 is TGTGCCAGCAGTGCGGTGGAGAGGGCCTACAATGAGCAGTTCTTC. It specifies CASSAVERAYNEQFF.